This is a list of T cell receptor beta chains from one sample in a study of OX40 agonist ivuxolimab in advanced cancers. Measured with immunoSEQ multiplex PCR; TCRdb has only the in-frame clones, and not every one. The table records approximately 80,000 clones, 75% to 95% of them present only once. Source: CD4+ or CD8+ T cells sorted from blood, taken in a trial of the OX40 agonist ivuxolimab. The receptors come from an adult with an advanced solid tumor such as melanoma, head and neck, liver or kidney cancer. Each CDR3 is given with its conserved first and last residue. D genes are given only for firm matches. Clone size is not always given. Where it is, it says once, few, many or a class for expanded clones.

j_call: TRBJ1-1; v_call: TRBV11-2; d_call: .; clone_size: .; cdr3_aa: CASSLPGGGPEAFF; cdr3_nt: TGTGCCAGCAGCCTGCCGGGGGGGGGACCTGAAGCTTTCTTT
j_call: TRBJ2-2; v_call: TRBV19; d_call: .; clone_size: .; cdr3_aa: CASTQLTGFTGELFF; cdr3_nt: TGTGCCAGTACCCAATTAACAGGGTTCACCGGGGAGCTGTTTTTT
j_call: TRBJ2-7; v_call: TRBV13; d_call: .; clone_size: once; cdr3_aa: CASSPTVPINGQYF; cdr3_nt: TGTGCCAGCAGCCCGACGGTACCTATAAACGGGCAGTACTTC
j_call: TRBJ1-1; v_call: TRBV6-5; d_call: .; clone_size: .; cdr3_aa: CASSTGPPYTEAFF; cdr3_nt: TGTGCCAGTTCCACAGGGCCCCCATACACTGAAGCTTTCTTT
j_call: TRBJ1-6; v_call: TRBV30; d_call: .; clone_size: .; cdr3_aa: CAWSRRLGAGENSPLHF; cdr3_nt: TGTGCCTGGAGTAGGCGTCTCGGCGCAGGGGAAAATTCACCCCTCCACTTT
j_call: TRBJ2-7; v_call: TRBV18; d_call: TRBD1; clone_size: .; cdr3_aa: CASSPQGQGFGEQYF; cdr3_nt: TGTGCCAGCTCACCACAAGGACAGGGGTTCGGGGAGCAGTACTTC
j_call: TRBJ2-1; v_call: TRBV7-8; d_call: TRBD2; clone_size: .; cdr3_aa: CASSSRTSGRVRDEQFF; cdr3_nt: TGTGCCAGCAGCTCCCGGACTAGCGGGAGAGTACGGGATGAGCAGTTCTTC
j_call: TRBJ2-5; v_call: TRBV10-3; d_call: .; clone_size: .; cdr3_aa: CAIKGSGETQYF; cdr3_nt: TGTGCCATCAAAGGTAGCGGAGAGACCCAGTACTTC
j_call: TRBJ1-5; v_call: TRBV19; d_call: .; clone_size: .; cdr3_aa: CASTRDGYQPQHF; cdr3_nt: TGTGCCAGTACGAGGGACGGGTATCAGCCCCAGCATTTT
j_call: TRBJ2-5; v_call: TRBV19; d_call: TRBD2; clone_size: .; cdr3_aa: CASSMGLPLRDQYF; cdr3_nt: TGTGCCAGTAGTATGGGACTACCTCTAAGGGACCAGTACTTC
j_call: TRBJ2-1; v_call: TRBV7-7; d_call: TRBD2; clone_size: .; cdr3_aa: CASSLQRGDNEQFF; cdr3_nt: TGTGCTAGCAGCTTACAGCGGGGCGACAATGAGCAGTTCTTC
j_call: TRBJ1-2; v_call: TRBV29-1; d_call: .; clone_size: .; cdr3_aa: CSVSTETNYGYTF; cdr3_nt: TGCAGCGTCTCGACGGAAACTAACTATGGCTACACCTTC
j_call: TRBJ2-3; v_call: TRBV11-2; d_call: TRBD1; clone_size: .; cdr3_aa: CASSLFQGAGDTQYF; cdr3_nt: TGTGCCAGCAGCTTATTTCAGGGGGCAGGAGATACGCAGTATTTT
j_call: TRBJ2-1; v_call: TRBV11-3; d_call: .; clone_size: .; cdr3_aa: CASSLGNEQFF; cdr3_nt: TGTGCCAGCAGCCTTGGGAATGAGCAGTTCTTC
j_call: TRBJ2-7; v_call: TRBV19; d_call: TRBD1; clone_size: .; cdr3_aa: CASRQGSEQYF; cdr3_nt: TGTGCCAGCAGACAGGGCAGCGAGCAGTACTTC
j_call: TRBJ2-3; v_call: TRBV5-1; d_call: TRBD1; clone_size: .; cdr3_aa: CASSPGTGPLLDTQYF; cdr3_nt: TGCGCCAGCAGCCCCGGGACAGGGCCCCTTCTGGATACGCAGTATTTT
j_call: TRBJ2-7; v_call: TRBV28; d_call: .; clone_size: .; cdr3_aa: CASSPPGLLSYEQYF; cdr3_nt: TGTGCCAGCAGCCCGCCGGGACTCCTTTCCTACGAGCAGTACTTC
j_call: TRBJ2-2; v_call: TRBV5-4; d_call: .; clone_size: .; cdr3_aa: CASSPSGAGNTGELFF; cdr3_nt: TGTGCCAGCAGCCCATCAGGGGCCGGGAACACCGGGGAGCTGTTTTTT
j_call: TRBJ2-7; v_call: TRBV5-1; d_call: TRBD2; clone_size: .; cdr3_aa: CASSNLAGPSYEQYF; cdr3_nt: TGCGCCAGCAGTAACCTAGCGGGACCCTCCTACGAGCAGTACTTC
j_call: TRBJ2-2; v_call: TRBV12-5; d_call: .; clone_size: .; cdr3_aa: CASGFVGGTGASSENTGELFF; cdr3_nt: TGTGCTAGTGGTTTCGTGGGAGGCACCGGGGCGAGTAGTGAGAACACCGGGGAGCTGTTTTTT
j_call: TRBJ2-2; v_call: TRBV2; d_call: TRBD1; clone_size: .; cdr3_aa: CASSTGTGLNTGELFF; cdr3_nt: TGTGCCAGCAGTACCGGGACAGGGCTTAACACCGGGGAGCTGTTTTTT
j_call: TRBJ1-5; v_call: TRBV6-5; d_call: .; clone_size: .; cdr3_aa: CASRSRLYQPQHF; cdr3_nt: TGTGCCAGCAGATCCAGGTTGTATCAGCCCCAGCATTTT
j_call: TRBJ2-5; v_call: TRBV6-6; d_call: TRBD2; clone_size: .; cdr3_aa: CASSRGLAGGEETQYF; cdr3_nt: TGTGCCAGCAGCCGAGGACTAGCGGGAGGGGAAGAGACCCAGTACTTC
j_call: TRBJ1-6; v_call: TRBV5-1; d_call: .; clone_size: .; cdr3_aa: CASSLDGGGRGSPLHF; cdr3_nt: TGCGCCAGCAGCTTGGACGGTGGGGGTAGGGGTTCACCCCTCCACTTT
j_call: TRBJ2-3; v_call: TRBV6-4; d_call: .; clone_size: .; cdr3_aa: CASSDAGGPDTQYF; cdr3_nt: TGTGCCAGCAGTGACGCAGGGGGGCCCGATACGCAGTATTTT
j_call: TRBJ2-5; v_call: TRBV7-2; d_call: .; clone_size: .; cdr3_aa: CASSLWGVLGGTQYF; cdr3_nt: TGTGCCAGCAGCCTATGGGGGGTTCTCGGAGGGACCCAGTACTTC
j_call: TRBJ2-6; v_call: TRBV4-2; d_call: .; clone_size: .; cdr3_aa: CASSSRGPISGANVLTF; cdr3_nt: TGTGCCAGCAGCTCACGAGGGCCGATTTCTGGGGCCAACGTCCTGACTTTC
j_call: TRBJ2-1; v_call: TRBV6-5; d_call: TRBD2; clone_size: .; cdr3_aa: CASSFKRDSYNEQFF; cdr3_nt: TGTGCCAGCAGTTTCAAGCGGGACTCCTACAATGAGCAGTTCTTC
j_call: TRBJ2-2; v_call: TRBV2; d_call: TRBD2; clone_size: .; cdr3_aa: CASSVGLAGLGELFF; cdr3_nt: TGTGCCAGCAGTGTCGGGTTAGCGGGACTAGGGGAGCTGTTTTTT
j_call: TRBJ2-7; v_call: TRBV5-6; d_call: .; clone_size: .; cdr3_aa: CASSFGRWEQYF; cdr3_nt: TGTGCCAGCAGCTTTGGGAGGTGGGAGCAGTACTTC
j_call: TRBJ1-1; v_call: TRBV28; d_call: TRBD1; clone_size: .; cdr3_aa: CASSISRGGATEAFF; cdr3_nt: TGTGCCAGCAGTATATCCCGAGGGGGCGCGACTGAAGCTTTCTTT
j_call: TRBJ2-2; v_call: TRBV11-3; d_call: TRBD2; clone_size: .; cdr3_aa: CASSVSGPVGELFF; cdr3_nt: TGTGCCAGCAGCGTTAGCGGGCCGGTTGGGGAGCTGTTTTTT
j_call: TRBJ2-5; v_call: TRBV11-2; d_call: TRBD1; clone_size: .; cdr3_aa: CASSLGGQGAIQETQYF; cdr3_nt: TGTGCCAGCAGCTTAGGGGGACAGGGGGCCATCCAAGAGACCCAGTACTTC
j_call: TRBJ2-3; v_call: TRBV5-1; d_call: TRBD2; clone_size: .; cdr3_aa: CASRPTSGNTDTQYF; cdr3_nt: TGCGCCAGCAGACCGACTAGCGGGAACACAGATACGCAGTATTTT
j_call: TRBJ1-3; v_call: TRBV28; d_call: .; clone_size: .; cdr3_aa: CASSSPAGPPGNTIYF; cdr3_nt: TGTGCCAGCAGTTCCCCGGCGGGACCCCCTGGAAACACCATATATTTT
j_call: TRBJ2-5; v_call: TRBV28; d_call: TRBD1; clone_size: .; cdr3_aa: CASSLTGGEQETQYF; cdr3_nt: TGTGCCAGCAGTCTGACAGGGGGCGAACAAGAGACCCAGTACTTC
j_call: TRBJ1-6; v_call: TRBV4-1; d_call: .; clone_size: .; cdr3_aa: CASSQDRGNSPLHF; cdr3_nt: TGCGCCAGCAGCCAAGATCGAGGCAATTCACCCCTCCACTTT
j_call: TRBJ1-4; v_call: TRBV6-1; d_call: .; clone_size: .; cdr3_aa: CASSEALGEKLFF; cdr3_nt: TGTGCCAGCAGTGAAGCGCTCGGGGAAAAACTGTTTTTT
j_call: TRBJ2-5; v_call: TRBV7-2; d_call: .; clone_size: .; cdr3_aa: CASSPDWGYQETQYF; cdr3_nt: TGTGCCAGCAGCCCAGACTGGGGGTACCAAGAGACCCAGTACTTC